Each of the 11 T cell receptor beta chains below was sequenced from the same sample in a study of beta chain features in type 1 diabetes. Sequenced material consisted of expressed TCRB transcripts (all of the isolated RNA was reverse transcribed). The method was immunoSEQ multiplex PCR; TCRdb's version includes in-frame clones alone and lacks a portion of them. The table records over 150,000 clones, roughly 8% of them present only once. Sequencing was carried out using central memory CD4+ T cells from blood. The receptors derive from a man aged 18 to 30 in good health.

This clone was recorded at least ten times. The chain uses TRBV29-1 and TRBJ2-3; 7 bases align to TRBD1. CDR1 and CDR2 from the germline V gene are SQVTM and ANQGSEA. Trimming took 6 bases from V and 1 from J; bases not matched to a gene: 4. The CDR3 has 13 amino acids. CDR3 nucleotides: TGCAGCGTACGAGGACAGGGCACAGATACGCAGTATTTT. It translates to CSVRGQGTDTQYF.

This sequence joins TRBV28 and TRBJ1-4; D is possibly TRBD1 (6 bases). From germline, CDR1 is MDHEN and CDR2 SYDVKM. V was trimmed by 6 bases and J by 6 bases, leaving 17 bases between them. The CDR3 is 15 residues long. CDR3 residues: CASRARGHDDEKLFF. In nucleotides, the CDR3 is TGTGCCAGCAGGGCCAGGGGCCACGACGATGAAAAACTGTTTTTT.

The table lists this clone with a few counts. CDR3 in amino acids: CASTELADASTDTQYF. CDR3 coding DNA: TGTGCCAGCACCGAACTAGCGGACGCTAGCACAGATACGCAGTATTTT. The chain is built from TRBV2 and TRBJ2-3; 8 nucleotides line up with TRBD2. The germline V gene encodes CDR1 SNHLY and CDR2 FYNNEI. Losses at the gene ends were 7 bases for V and 0 bases for J; bases not matched to a gene: 9. The CDR3 contains 16 residues.

This clone was recorded at least ten times. The genes are TRBV15 and TRBJ1-4, with D possibly being TRBD1 (5 bases). Trimming took off 5 bases at V and 8 bases at J, with 9 bases between the two ends. Per germline, CDR1 LNHNV and CDR2 YYDKDF (reference sequence). This CDR3 is built from 12 residues. The CDR3 nucleotides read TGTGCCACCAGCCTGGGGGGAGAAAAACTGTTTTTT. This encodes CATSLGGEKLFF.

The rearrangement uses TRBV6-1 and TRBJ2-7; weak D call: TRBD1 (5 bases). This CDR3 is built from 12 residues. Per the germline V gene, CDR1 is MNHNS and CDR2 is SASEGT. The germline V and J ends were trimmed by 10 bases and 1 base, with 11 bases remaining between them. CDR3 coding DNA: TGTGCCACCGAAGGGGTTTCCTACGAGCAGTACTTC. Protein product: CATEGVSYEQYF.

The chain couples TRBV28 to TRBJ1-1; D gene uncertain. CDR3 size: 15 residues. In germline, CDR1 is MDHEN, CDR2 SYDVKM. V lost 5 bases, J lost 2 bases, and 15 bases lay in between. The CDR3 DNA is TGTGCCAGCAGTCCCCCCGGAGTTATAAACACTGAAGCTTTCTTT. Translation gives CASSPPGVINTEAFF.

In this sample, this clone turned up a few times. This rearrangement joins TRBV9 to TRBJ1-1; D unclear. The germline V and J ends were trimmed by 0 bases and 0 bases, with 6 bases remaining between them. This CDR3 has 14 residues. Germline V gene data show CDR1 as SGDLS and CDR2 as YYNGEE. The CDR3 nucleotides read TGTGCCAGCAGCGTAGAGCAAATGAACACTGAAGCTTTCTTT. It yields the protein CASSVEQMNTEAFF. Using reference TRBV9 and TRBJ1-1 for the parts outside the CDR3, the full variable domain is DSGVTQTPKHLITATGQRVTLRCSPRSGDLSVYWYQQSLDQGLQFLIQYYNGEERAKGNILERFSAQQFPDLHSELNLSSLELGDSALYFCASSVEQMNTEAFFGQGTRLTVV.

In its sample, this clone was seen a few times. The chain is built from TRBV4-2 and TRBJ1-1; D is uncertain. CDR3 length: 14 amino acids. The germline V and J ends were trimmed by 5 bases and 0 bases, with 10 bases remaining between them. Germline CDR1 and CDR2: LGHNA and YNFKEQ. The CDR3 DNA follows: TGTGCCAGCAGCTCGGACTTACTGAACACTGAAGCTTTCTTT. This codes for CASSSDLLNTEAFF.

CDR3 sequence reads: CASSLTLAETDTQYF. CDR3 sequence (DNA): TGTGCCAGCAGCTTAACCCTAGCGGAGACAGATACGCAGTATTTT. This rearrangement joins TRBV7-3 to TRBJ2-3; 7 positions match TRBD2. Per the germline V gene, CDR1 is SGHTA and CDR2 is FQGTGA. Trimming cost V 0 bases and J 3 bases; bases outside gene matches: 3. This CDR3 is built from 15 residues.

This clone was counted only a few times. V gene TRBV7-2 combines with J gene TRBJ1-1, with 7 bases that match TRBD1. With V trimmed by 2 bases and J by 6 bases, 9 bases remained unmatched. The CDR3 length is 15 residues. Germline CDR1 SGHTA, CDR2 FQGNSA. The CDR3 DNA reads as TGTGCCAGCAGCTTATCACAGGGGTTCCAATCTGAAGCTTTCTTT. Protein: CASSLSQGFQSEAFF.

The table lists this clone with many counts. The rearrangement uses TRBV19 and TRBJ2-1; no reliable D call. Germline CDR1 is LNHDA and CDR2 is SQIVND (reference sequence). The V and J ends lost 5 bases and 9 bases respectively, with 11 bases between them. The CDR3 length is 12 residues. This CDR3 reads CASSSLVSEQFF. CDR3 in DNA: TGTGCCAGTAGTTCCCTAGTGTCTGAGCAGTTCTTC.